These 8 T cell receptor beta chains were all obtained from the same sample, sequenced in a study of CD8 T cells in ankylosing spondylitis (TCRdb year 2017). Libraries were made using 5' RACE. TCRdb lists the instrument as Illumina HiSeq 2500. The raw public reads went through TCRdb reprocessing: fastp at Q25, MiXCR clone calling, in-frame beta chains kept. CDR3 protein sequences are deduplicated, and each keeps its most common genes and DNA. This sample lists around 33,000 distinct CDR3 sequences; around 6.7% were detected once. The ten most abundant clones make up 10% of the sample. Specimen: blood, either unsorted or a sorted T cell fraction (not recorded which). These receptors came from a male donor with ankylosing spondylitis or in good health (not recorded which).

V gene TRBV7-9 combines with J gene TRBJ2-1; no firm D call. Germline CDR1 SEHNR, CDR2 FQNEAQ (reference sequence). The CDR3 sequence is 15 residues long. V lost 1 base, J lost 0 bases, and 7 bases lay in between. CDR3 in DNA: TGTGCCAGCAGCTTAGGTGGGATCTCCTACAATGAGCAGTTCTTC. As protein: CASSLGGISYNEQFF.

This clonotype was detected ten times or more. The CDR3 protein is CAITHRRDEGTTGELFF. DNA for the CDR3: TGTGCCATCACCCACAGGAGGGACGAAGGGACAACCGGGGAGCTGTTTTTT. J is TRBJ2-2 and V is TRBV10-3; D tentatively fits TRBD1 or TRBD2 (6 bases each). The V end lost 7 bases, the J end lost 5 bases, and 23 bases lay between the germline ends. Germline assignment: CDR1 ENHRY and CDR2 SYGVKD. CDR3 length equals 17 residues.

This clonotype showed up many times. The chain couples TRBV14 to TRBJ2-5; D is unclear. CDR3 size: 14 residues. V dropped 5 bases and J dropped 0 bases, with 10 bases sitting between them. Germline V lookup: CDR1 SGHDN, CDR2 FVKESK. The CDR3 DNA reads as TGTGCCAGCAGCTCCCACTTGTACCAAGAGACCCAGTACTTC. This codes for CASSSHLYQETQYF.

The sample holds many counts of this clonotype. The chain combines TRBV20-1 with TRBJ2-3, with TRBD2 identical over 10 bases. Trimming cost V 0 bases and J 5 bases; bases outside gene matches: 5. This CDR3 has 15 amino acids. Germline V gives CDR1 DFQATT, CDR2 SNEGSKA (reference sequence). The CDR3, as DNA: TGCAGTGCTAGAGACACTAGCGGGGTTAGAGATACGCAGTATTTT. Amino acids: CSARDTSGVRDTQYF.

This clonotype was counted at least ten times. The chain uses TRBV7-3 and TRBJ2-7; TRBD1 is a possible D gene (6 bases). Germline assignment: CDR1 SGHTA and CDR2 FQGTGA. V gave up 0 bases and J gave up 7 bases, with 16 bases separating them. There are 15 residues in the CDR3. CDR3 sequence (DNA): TGTGCCAGCAGCTTAACCAGGACAGTCCCCGGGGAGCAGTACTTC. Amino acid sequence: CASSLTRTVPGEQYF.

This clonotype appeared many times. The chain is built from TRBV20-1 and TRBJ2-3; D might be TRBD2 (6 bases). V lost 1 base and J 0 bases, leaving 11 bases between the germline ends. There are 15 residues in the CDR3. Germline CDR1 DFQATT, CDR2 SNEGSKA (reference sequence). CDR3 in amino acids: CSARVAAYSTDTQYF. The CDR3 coding sequence is TGCAGTGCTAGAGTAGCGGCATATAGCACAGATACGCAGTATTTT.

In this sample, this clonotype turned up many times. The chain couples TRBV2 to TRBJ1-5, with TRBD1 as a possible D gene (5 bases). V was cut by 6 bases and J by 1 base, with 10 bases left in between. Germline-derived CDR1 and CDR2 are SNHLY and FYNNEI. This CDR3 contains 14 residues. CDR3 nucleotide sequence: TGTGCCAGCAGCCCGGGACGGAGCAATCAGCCCCAGCATTTT. Translating gives CASSPGRSNQPQHF.

This clonotype was counted many times. The V and J genes are TRBV5-1 and TRBJ2-1; D remains unclear. The CDR3 is made up of 14 amino acids. Per the germline V gene, CDR1 is SGHRS and CDR2 is YFSETQ. The V and J ends lost 0 bases and 8 bases respectively, with 12 bases between them. The CDR3 bases are TGCGCCAGCAGCTTGGAGGACCTCACGGATGAGCAGTTCTTC. Protein: CASSLEDLTDEQFF.